This T cell receptor (beta chain) was documented in a study of T cell changes during pregnancy in multiple sclerosis. Profiled with immunoSEQ multiplex PCR; TCRdb holds only in-frame clones, not every one. Among tens of thousands of clones, just over 85% were seen once, and the ten largest hold around 1.2%. Trimming took 3 bases from V and 6 from J; bases not matched to a gene: 11. The germline V gene has CDR1 SGHRS and CDR2 YFSETQ. This CDR3 is built from 16 residues. The source material was CD4+ T cells from peripheral blood mononuclear cells, sampled before pregnancy. This chain joins TRBV5-1 and TRBJ2-1, with TRBD2 identical over 8 bases. The source of this sequence is a female donor with multiple sclerosis, enrolled in a pregnancy study. This CDR3 reads CASSYFSGRVGNEQFF. CDR3 nucleotide sequence: TGCGCCAGCAGCTATTTTTCCGGGAGGGTTGGCAATGAGCAGTTCTTC.